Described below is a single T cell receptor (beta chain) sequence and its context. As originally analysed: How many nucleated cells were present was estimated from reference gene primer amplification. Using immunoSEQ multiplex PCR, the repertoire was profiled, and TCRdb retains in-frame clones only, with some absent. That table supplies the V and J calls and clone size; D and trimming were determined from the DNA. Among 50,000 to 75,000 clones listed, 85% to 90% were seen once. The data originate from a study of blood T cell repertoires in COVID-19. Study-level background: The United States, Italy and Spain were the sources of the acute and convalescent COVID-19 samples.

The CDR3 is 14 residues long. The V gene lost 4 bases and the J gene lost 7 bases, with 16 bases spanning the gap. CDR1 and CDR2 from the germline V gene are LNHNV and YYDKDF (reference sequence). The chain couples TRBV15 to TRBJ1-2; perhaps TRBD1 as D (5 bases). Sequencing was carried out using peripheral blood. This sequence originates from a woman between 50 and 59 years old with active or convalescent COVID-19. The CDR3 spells CATSIRGEVVGYTF. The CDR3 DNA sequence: TGTGCCACCAGCATTAGAGGGGAGGTGGTTGGCTACACCTTC.